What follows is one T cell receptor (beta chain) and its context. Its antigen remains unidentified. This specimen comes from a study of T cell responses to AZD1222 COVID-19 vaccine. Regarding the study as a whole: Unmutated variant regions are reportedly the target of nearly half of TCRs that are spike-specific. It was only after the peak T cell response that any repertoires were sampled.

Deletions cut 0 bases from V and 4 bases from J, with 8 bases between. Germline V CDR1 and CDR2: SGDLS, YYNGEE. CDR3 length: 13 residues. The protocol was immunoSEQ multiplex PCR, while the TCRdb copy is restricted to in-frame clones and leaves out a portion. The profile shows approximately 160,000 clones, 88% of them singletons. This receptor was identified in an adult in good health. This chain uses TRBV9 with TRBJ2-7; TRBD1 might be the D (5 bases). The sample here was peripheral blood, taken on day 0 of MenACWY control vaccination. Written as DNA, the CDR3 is TGTGCCAGCAGCGTAGCTCAGGGATACGAGCAGTACTTC. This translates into CASSVAQGYEQYF.